The 28 T cell receptor beta chains presented below share a single source sample, sequenced in a study of shared clonotypes between healthy human individuals. Assay: immunoSEQ multiplex PCR; the TCRdb copy retains only in-frame clones and omits some. The sample lists about 2.5 million clones; less than 95% were seen once. The specimen sequenced was naive CD4+ T cells from PBMCs. Documented subset: CD45RA+ positively selected. Receptors were obtained from a man between 18 and 29 years old in good health. Some clones in this sample may be carry-over from other donors' samples.

The chain employs TRBV20-1 and TRBJ2-7; no definite D call. Germline V lookup: CDR1 DFQATT, CDR2 SNEGSKA (reference sequence). V was cut by 6 bases and J by 5 bases, with 8 bases left in between. The CDR3 is 10 residues long. CDR3 in DNA: TGCAGTGCCTATGCAAACGAGCAGTACTTC. Protein product: CSAYANEQYF.

The V and J genes are TRBV6-5 and TRBJ2-2; TRBD2 matches 10 bases. Trimming at V came to 4 bases and at J to 3 bases, leaving 2 bases not matched to a gene. The CDR3 has 15 residues. CDR1 is MNHEY and CDR2 is SVGAGI in the germline V gene. CDR3: CASSSAGGDTGELFF. CDR3 in DNA: TGTGCCAGCAGTTCAGCGGGAGGGGACACCGGGGAGCTGTTTTTT.

The V and J genes are TRBV5-1 and TRBJ2-1; 10 positions agree with TRBD2. Per the germline V gene, CDR1 is SGHRS and CDR2 is YFSETQ. The CDR3 covers 16 residues. V was clipped by 5 bases and J by 4 bases; unmatched bases: 9. The CDR3 nucleotides are TGCGCCAGCAGTCGTCTAGCGGGAGCAGGTTACAATGAGCAGTTCTTC. Protein sequence: CASSRLAGAGYNEQFF.

Concerning this clone: At the DNA level, this CDR3 is encoded by other sequences in the same sample as well. V gene TRBV9 combines with J gene TRBJ1-3; 8 bases agree with TRBD1. Germline V gene lookup returns CDR1 SGDLS and CDR2 YYNGEE. The CDR3 runs to 16 residues. V shed 0 bases, J shed 0 bases, and the junction held 2 bases outside the gene matches. CDR3: CASSVGQGASGNTIYF. For the CDR3, the DNA is TGTGCCAGCAGCGTAGGGCAGGGGGCCTCTGGAAACACCATATATTTT.

The CDR3 loop reads CASSMARYEQFF. CDR3 in DNA: TGTGCCAGTAGTATGGCCAGGTATGAGCAGTTCTTC. The V and J genes are TRBV19 and TRBJ2-1; D unresolved. The CDR3 is 12 residues long. With 3 bases removed from V and 8 bases from J, the gap between germline ends came to 8 bases. CDR1 and CDR2 (germline): LNHDA, SQIVND (reference sequence).

Regarding this clone: This same CDR3 is encoded by further DNA sequences in the sample. This rearrangement joins TRBV7-8 to TRBJ1-1; no firm D call. The V end lost 1 base, the J end lost 1 base, and 7 bases lay between the germline ends. Germline CDR1 is SGHVS and CDR2 is FQNEAQ. This CDR3 has 14 amino acids. The CDR3 protein is CASSLVSGNTEAFF. The CDR3 DNA reads as TGTGCCAGCAGCTTAGTTAGCGGGAACACTGAAGCTTTCTTT.

In this sample, this clone turned up once. The V and J genes are TRBV7-3 and TRBJ2-3; tentative D call: TRBD1 (6 bases). The CDR3 consists of 15 residues. V lost 7 bases and J 2 bases, leaving 16 bases between the germline ends. The germline CDR1 and CDR2 sequences are SGHTA and FQGTGA. CDR3 amino acids: CASTKGVGPTDTQYF. The CDR3 nucleotides are TGTGCCAGCACCAAGGGGGTGGGCCCCACAGATACGCAGTATTTT.

The chain links TRBV5-4 to TRBJ2-7, with 8 positions matching TRBD2. From germline, CDR1 is SGHNT and CDR2 YYREEE (reference sequence). V dropped 0 bases and J dropped 7; count of bases not matched to a gene: 3. The CDR3 covers 13 residues. CDR3 sequence (DNA): TGTGCCAGCAGCTTGGGCGGGGGGCTTGAGCAGTACTTC. Its translation: CASSLGGGLEQYF.

This clone was picked up one time. The J gene is TRBJ2-7, the V gene TRBV28; a possible D gene is TRBD1 (6 bases). Looked up from germline, CDR1 is MDHEN and CDR2 is SYDVKM. The CDR3 is 14 residues long. The V and J ends lost 0 bases and 4 bases respectively, with 10 bases between them. This CDR3 reads CASSLWQGKYEQYF. The CDR3 coding sequence is TGTGCCAGCAGTTTATGGCAGGGGAAATACGAGCAGTACTTC. The whole variable domain, filled in from reference TRBV28 and TRBJ2-7, reads DVKVTQSSRYLVKRTGEKVFLECVQDMDHENMFWYRQDPGLGLRLIYFSYDVKMKEKGDIPEGYSVSREKKERFSLILESASTNQTSMYLCASSLWQGKYEQYFGPGTRLTVT.

V and J are TRBV5-1 and TRBJ2-1; 9 nucleotides match TRBD2. The CDR3 has 19 amino acids. Germline values: CDR1 SGHRS, CDR2 YFSETQ. V was pared by 4 bases and J by 0 bases, with 14 bases of the junction left unmatched. The CDR3 here is CASSLGEREAASSYNEQFF. The CDR3 region has the DNA TGCGCCAGCAGCCTTGGGGAGCGGGAGGCCGCTAGCTCCTACAATGAGCAGTTCTTC.

The DNA of the CDR3 is TGTGCCAGCAGGCGCTCGGCGGGCAGGGATGAGCAGTTCTTC. It is translated as CASRRSAGRDEQFF. This chain links TRBV6-5 with TRBJ2-1; D is tentatively TRBD1 or TRBD2 (5 bases each). There are 14 residues in the CDR3. Germline-derived CDR1 and CDR2 are MNHEY and SVGAGI. V gave up 6 bases and J gave up 8 bases, with 17 bases separating them.

This clone was detected only once. J is TRBJ2-2 and V is TRBV7-8; no clear D gene. In germline, CDR1 is SGHVS, CDR2 FQNEAQ. With 1 base removed from V and 0 bases from J, the gap between germline ends came to 9 bases. The CDR3 consists of 16 residues. The CDR3 DNA sequence: TGTGCCAGCAGCTTAGTTACGGCAGCGAACACCGGGGAGCTGTTTTTT. This translates into CASSLVTAANTGELFF. The full variable domain, with the rest looked up from reference TRBV7-8 and TRBJ2-2, is GAGVSQSPRYKVAKRGQDVALRCDPISGHVSLFWYQQALGQGPEFLTYFQNEAQLDKSGLPSDRFFAERPEGSVSTLKIQRTQQEDSAVYLCASSLVTAANTGELFFGEGSRLTVL.

The chain employs TRBV27 and TRBJ2-6; D might be TRBD2 (6 bases). The CDR3 contains 16 residues. Trimming stripped 4 bases from V and 2 bases from J, with 12 bases between. Germline-derived CDR1 and CDR2 are MNHEY and SMNVEV (reference sequence). CDR3 amino acids: CASSSGGVPGANVLTF. The CDR3 DNA follows: TGTGCCAGCAGTTCCGGCGGGGTGCCTGGGGCCAACGTCCTGACTTTC.

CDR3 nucleotide sequence: TGTGCCAGCAGCCTAGGGACTCCCTCCTACGAGCAGTACTTC. Translation gives CASSLGTPSYEQYF. The chain is built from TRBV9 and TRBJ2-7; possible D gene TRBD2, 6 bases. Between the trimmed V and J ends, which lost 4 bases and 0 bases, there was a span of 11 bases. Germline lookup yields CDR1 SGDLS and CDR2 YYNGEE. The CDR3 spans 14 residues.

With respect to this clone: Within the sample, other DNA sequences also encode this same CDR3. The CDR3 region has the DNA TGCGCCAGCACCTCCGGGACGGGGGATGAAAAACTGTTTTTT. The encoded protein is CASTSGTGDEKLFF. V and J are TRBV5-1 and TRBJ1-4; a weak D match, TRBD1 (5 bases). V was pared by 6 bases and J by 6 bases, with 15 bases between. The V gene's germline CDR1 is SGHRS and CDR2 YFSETQ. The CDR3 contains 14 residues.

V usage is TRBV6-1 and J usage is TRBJ2-2; D perhaps matches TRBD1 (5 bases). V was trimmed by 2 bases and J by 3 bases, leaving 13 bases between them. The CDR3 consists of 16 residues. Germline loops: CDR1 MNHNS, CDR2 SASEGT. The CDR3 is CASSEMQGYYTGELFF. The CDR3 DNA reads as TGTGCCAGCAGTGAAATGCAGGGATATTACACCGGGGAGCTGTTTTTT.

The chain has TRBV28 and TRBJ1-1, with a possible D match to TRBD1 (6 bases). This CDR3 has 17 residues. Germline V gives CDR1 MDHEN, CDR2 SYDVKM. V was cut by 1 base and J by 0 bases, with 15 bases left in between. The CDR3 DNA is TGTGCCAGCAGTTTATCGGGTATGCAGGGGCTGAACACTGAAGCTTTCTTT. It yields the protein CASSLSGMQGLNTEAFF.

This chain links TRBV7-9 with TRBJ1-2; a weak D match, TRBD1 (5 bases). Germline loops: CDR1 SEHNR, CDR2 FQNEAQ (reference sequence). There are 16 residues in the CDR3. V shed 5 bases and J shed 1 base, with 17 bases lying between them. This chain's CDR3 is CASSHGQPNINYGYTF. CDR3 DNA sequence: TGTGCCAGCAGCCACGGACAACCTAACATTAACTATGGCTACACCTTC.

This chain joins TRBV12-2 and TRBJ2-4; the table calls TRBD1, which could not be checked here. TRBV12-2 is a known pseudogene. The CDR3 totals 16 residues. In nucleotides, the CDR3 is TGTGCAAGTCGCTTCCAGGGCGAACTAGCCAAAAACATTCAGTACTTC. Amino acid sequence: CASRFQGELAKNIQYF.

The CDR3 sequence: CASSIVDRETQYF. CDR3 coding DNA: TGTGCCAGTAGTATAGTGGACAGAGAGACCCAGTACTTC. The J gene is TRBJ2-5, the V gene TRBV19, with a possible D match to TRBD1 (6 bases). CDR1 is LNHDA and CDR2 is SQIVND in the germline V gene (reference sequence). This CDR3 is 13 amino acids long. V dropped 1 base and J dropped 4 bases, with 7 bases sitting between them.

CDR3 DNA: TGCGCCAGCAGCTTGGTCCTCCAGGGCACTGAAGCTTTCTTT. Encoded protein: CASSLVLQGTEAFF. The genes are TRBV5-1 and TRBJ1-1; possible D gene TRBD1, 5 bases. CDR1 SGHRS and CDR2 YFSETQ come from the germline V gene. Trimming stripped 0 bases from V and 4 bases from J, with 10 bases between. There are 14 residues in the CDR3. Together with reference TRBV5-1 and TRBJ1-1, the CDR3 gives the full variable domain: KAGVTQTPRYLIKTRGQQVTLSCSPISGHRSVSWYQQTPGQGLQFLFEYFSETQRNKGNFPGRFSGRQFSNSRSEMNVSTLELGDSALYLCASSLVLQGTEAFFGQGTRLTVV.

In the case of this clone: Other nucleotide sequences from this sample produce the same CDR3. V is TRBV5-1 and J is TRBJ2-1, with D unresolved. CDR1 SGHRS and CDR2 YFSETQ come from the germline V gene. There are 13 residues in the CDR3. Trimming took off 0 bases at V and 5 bases at J, with 6 bases between the two ends. The CDR3 loop reads CASSLGINNEQFF. CDR3 DNA sequence: TGCGCCAGCAGCTTGGGCATCAACAATGAGCAGTTCTTC.

V gene TRBV7-2 combines with J gene TRBJ2-7; TRBD2 agrees at 9 bases. Germline V gene data show CDR1 as SGHTA and CDR2 as FQGNSA. V trimming: 1 base; J trimming: 2 bases; junction bases outside the gene matches: 6. This CDR3 comprises 16 residues. The CDR3 DNA reads TGTGCCAGCAGCTTAGGTTATGCGGGGGGGCCCTACGAGCAGTACTTC. This sequence encodes CASSLGYAGGPYEQYF. The complete variable domain, with remaining parts taken from reference TRBV7-2 and TRBJ2-7, reads GAGVSQSPSNKVTEKGKDVELRCDPISGHTALYWYRQSLGQGLEFLIYFQGNSAPDKSGLPSDRFSAERTGGSVSTLTIQRTQQEDSAVYLCASSLGYAGGPYEQYFGPGTRLTVT.

This clone was seen a single time. The V call is TRBV5-1, the J call TRBJ2-7; 11 bases agree with TRBD1. CDR3 length: 16 amino acids. CDR1 is SGHRS and CDR2 is YFSETQ in the germline V gene. V lost 0 bases, J lost 3 bases, and 5 bases stayed unmatched. The CDR3 DNA reads as TGCGCCAGCAGCTTGGGAGGGACAGGGGGTATCTACGAGCAGTACTTC. Residues: CASSLGGTGGIYEQYF.

The rearrangement links TRBV6-5 to TRBJ2-5, with TRBD2 as a possible D gene (5 bases). V shed 4 bases and J shed 6 bases, with 18 bases lying between them. Germline V lookup: CDR1 MNHEY, CDR2 SVGAGI. The CDR3 loop spans 15 amino acids. CDR3 nucleotide sequence: TGTGCCAGCAGTTCGACGCTAGCCGAGTTAAAGACCCAGTACTTC. Translating gives CASSSTLAELKTQYF.

The rearrangement uses TRBV10-3 and TRBJ1-1, with D tentatively TRBD1 (5 bases). CDR1 is ENHRY, CDR2 SYGVKD, per germline. V lost 4 bases, J lost 5 bases, and 14 bases lay in between. There are 14 residues in the CDR3. As DNA, the CDR3 is TGTGCCATCAGTGGGCGGCAGGGCCAAACTGAAGCTTTCTTT. This sequence encodes CAISGRQGQTEAFF.

This chain joins TRBV9 and TRBJ1-4; D is undetermined. The ends were cut back, 2 bases at V and 0 bases at J, with 17 bases in the middle. CDR1 and CDR2 from the germline V gene are SGDLS and YYNGEE. The CDR3 covers 18 residues. CDR3 sequence: CASSVPSQRNPTNEKLFF. In DNA form, the CDR3 reads TGTGCCAGCAGCGTCCCTAGCCAGCGCAACCCAACTAATGAAAAACTGTTTTTT.

V and J are TRBV11-2 and TRBJ2-3; tentative D call: TRBD1 (6 bases). The CDR3 is made up of 16 amino acids. The germline V and J ends were trimmed by 6 bases and 0 bases, with 16 bases remaining between them. Germline CDR1 SGHAT, CDR2 FQNNGV. The CDR3 is CASRQGWGLSTDTQYF. DNA for the CDR3: TGTGCCAGCAGACAAGGCTGGGGGCTTAGCACAGATACGCAGTATTTT.